This TCR beta chain was captured in a study of shared clonotypes between healthy human individuals. As to this clone: Its antigen is currently unknown.

CDR1 is LNHDA, CDR2 SQIVND, per germline (reference sequence). The CDR3 runs 15 residues. The V end lost 4 bases, the J end lost 2 bases, and 14 bases lay between the germline ends. Broader study findings: Genetic and exposure-history diversity was limited by the few donors. Incompleteness in sorted-subset sequencing, despite large depth, was shown by rarefaction. Shared clonotypes: about 4.6% naive CD4, 3% to 3.5% naive CD8, around 2.4% memory CD4, roughly 0.4% memory CD8.

Roughly 200 ng DNA, about 30,000 T cell genomes, went into each sorted-subset replicate PCR. The assay was immunoSEQ multiplex PCR, and TCRdb's table has in-frame clones only and misses some. There are 2 million to 2.5 million clones in the sample; approximately 96% occur only once, and less than 0.15% lies in the top ten. This TCR was recovered from a man between 18 and 29 years old in good health. What was sequenced was naive CD4+ T cells sorted from blood. Stated subset: CD45RA+ positively selected. V is TRBV19 and J is TRBJ1-2; D may be TRBD1 (6 bases). The CDR3 nucleotides read TGTGCCAGTAGTAGGGGTGGGGACAAGAACTATGGCTACACCTTC. Amino acid sequence: CASSRGGDKNYGYTF. Using reference TRBV19 and TRBJ1-2 for the parts outside the CDR3, the full variable domain is DGGITQSPKYLFRKEGQNVTLSCEQNLNHDAMYWYRQDPGQGLRLIYYSQIVNDFQKGDIAEGYSVSREKKESFPLTVTSAQKNPTAFYLCASSRGGDKNYGYTFGSGTRLTVV.